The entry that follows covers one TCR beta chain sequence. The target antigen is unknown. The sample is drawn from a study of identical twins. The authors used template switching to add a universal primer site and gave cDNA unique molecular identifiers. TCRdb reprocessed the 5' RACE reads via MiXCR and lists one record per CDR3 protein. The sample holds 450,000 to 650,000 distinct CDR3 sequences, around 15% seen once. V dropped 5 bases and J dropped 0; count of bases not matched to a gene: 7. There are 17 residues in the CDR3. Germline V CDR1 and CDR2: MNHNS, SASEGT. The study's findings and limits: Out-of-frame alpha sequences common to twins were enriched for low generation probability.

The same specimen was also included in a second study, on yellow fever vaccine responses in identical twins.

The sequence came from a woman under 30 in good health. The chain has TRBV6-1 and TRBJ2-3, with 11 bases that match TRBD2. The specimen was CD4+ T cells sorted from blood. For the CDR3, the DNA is TGTGCCAGCAGTCGCCGACTAGCGGGAACTAGCACAGATACGCAGTATTTT. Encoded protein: CASSRRLAGTSTDTQYF.